The 4 T cell receptor beta chains below come from one sample, sequenced in a study of Tregs in tolerant kidney transplant recipients. Related graft donors supplied nonmyeloablative bone marrow transplants, and mixed chimerism was transient. Libraries were prepared by immunoSEQ multiplex PCR; TCRdb keeps only in-frame clonotypes and omits some of them. Of tens of thousands of clones listed, 93% are singletons. Sequences were derived from CD4+ T cells from blood (PBMCs), sampled 12 months after the transplant. These receptors came from a human patient who received a combined kidney and bone marrow transplant. Some of the T cells might come from the graft donor.

This clone has only a few counts. This chain connects TRBV2 to TRBJ1-5, with D perhaps matching TRBD1 (5 bases). This CDR3 comprises 15 residues. Germline V gene lookup returns CDR1 SNHLY and CDR2 FYNNEI. V lost 4 bases, J lost 1 base, and 11 bases lay in between. The chain's CDR3 is CASSAEGISNQPQHF. CDR3 DNA sequence: TGTGCCAGCAGTGCGGAGGGGATAAGCAATCAGCCCCAGCATTTT.

The chain carries TRBV4-2 and TRBJ1-5, with a tentative D call TRBD1 (6 bases). This CDR3 has 15 residues. Trimming removed 0 bases at V and 5 bases at J, with 11 bases between. Germline loops: CDR1 LGHNA, CDR2 YNFKEQ. CDR3 sequence: CASSQDGQGHQPQHF. The CDR3, as DNA: TGTGCCAGCAGCCAAGATGGGCAGGGGCATCAGCCCCAGCATTTT.

This rearrangement joins TRBV5-3 to TRBJ2-5; 8 nucleotides match TRBD2. TRBV5-3 is an open reading frame, and its role is uncertain. Unmatched junction bases numbered 4, after V lost 4 bases and J lost 2 bases. The CDR3 spans 14 residues. CDR3 sequence reads: CARSPRGGQETQYF. In DNA form, the CDR3 reads TGTGCCAGAAGCCCCCGGGGGGGGCAAGAGACCCAGTACTTC.

The chain has TRBV29-1 and TRBJ2-7; the match to TRBD1 covers 12 bases. This CDR3 has 12 amino acids. The germline V gene has CDR1 SQVTM and CDR2 ANQGSEA. Germline trimming cut 6 bases from V and 7 bases from J; bases unmatched to any gene: 4. The CDR3 loop reads CSVGQGAGEQYF. In nucleotides, the CDR3 is TGCAGCGTGGGACAGGGGGCAGGGGAGCAGTACTTC.